The 27 T cell receptor beta chains in this list originate from one sample, sequenced in a study of T cell changes during pregnancy in multiple sclerosis. Sequenced by immunoSEQ multiplex PCR; TCRdb stores in-frame clones only, minus some. The sample records about 59,000 clones, approximately 90% being singletons. The sequences come from peripheral blood, collected in the third trimester of pregnancy. These receptors all come from a female donor in good health, enrolled as a control in a pregnancy study.

This chain joins TRBV4-1 and TRBJ2-5; TRBD1 matches at 8 bases. J lost 3 bases, V lost 0 bases, and 3 bases had no gene match. The CDR3 spans 15 residues. CDR1 and CDR2 from the germline V gene are MGHRA and YSYEKL. The CDR3 DNA reads TGCGCCAGCAGCCAAGAACCGACAGGGGAAGAGACCCAGTACTTC. Its translation is CASSQEPTGEETQYF.

The rearrangement joins TRBV7-8 to TRBJ1-4, with a possible D match to TRBD1 (6 bases). CDR3 length: 15 residues. V was clipped by 3 bases and J by 7 bases, with 15 bases between them. CDR1 SGHVS and CDR2 FQNEAQ come from the germline V gene. CDR3 in amino acids: CASSLRTVSPEKLFF. As DNA, the CDR3 is TGTGCCAGCAGCTTGCGGACAGTCTCTCCTGAAAAACTGTTTTTT.

The chain is built from TRBV4-3 and TRBJ2-2; 8 nucleotides agree with TRBD2. There are 19 residues in the CDR3. Germline V gives CDR1 LGHNA, CDR2 YSLEER. V shed 1 base and J 5 bases; nucleotides not matched to a gene: 15. CDR3 residues: CASSQGGGTSGSWTGELFF. CDR3 nucleotides: TGCGCCAGCAGCCAAGGAGGAGGTACGAGCGGGAGTTGGACCGGGGAGCTGTTTTTT.

The chain employs TRBV10-3 and TRBJ1-3; D is possibly TRBD1 (5 bases). Germline loops: CDR1 ENHRY, CDR2 SYGVKD. V was clipped by 6 bases and J by 4 bases, with 13 bases between them. This CDR3 region has 14 residues. The CDR3: CAIRQGLGGNTIYF. In nucleotides, the CDR3 is TGTGCCATCAGGCAGGGTTTAGGAGGAAACACCATATATTTT.

The chain couples TRBV2 to TRBJ1-1; unclear D gene. Between the trimmed V and J ends, which lost 4 bases and 1 base, there was a span of 7 bases. The CDR3 totals 13 residues. Germline V gene sequence: CDR1 SNHLY, CDR2 FYNNEI. CDR3 DNA: TGTGCCAGCAGTGTTCAGTGGAACACTGAAGCTTTCTTT. It yields the protein CASSVQWNTEAFF.

This rearrangement joins TRBV7-9 to TRBJ2-2; maybe TRBD2 (6 bases). There are 15 residues in the CDR3. The ends were cut back, 1 base at V and 7 bases at J, with 13 bases in the middle. The germline CDR1 and CDR2 sequences are SEHNR and FQNEAQ (reference sequence). The CDR3 DNA reads as TGTGCCAGCAGCTTAGTACGGGAGTGGGACGGGGAGCTGTTTTTT. It encodes CASSLVREWDGELFF.

The chain is built from TRBV14 and TRBJ2-5, with D possibly matching TRBD2 (6 bases). Germline CDR1 reads SGHDN; CDR2 reads FVKESK. V lost 0 bases and J 5 bases, leaving 16 bases between the germline ends. The length of the CDR3 is 16 residues. The CDR3 nucleotides read TGTGCCAGCAGCCAAGAGGCGGGGCGGCGAGGGGAGACCCAGTACTTC. Translation: CASSQEAGRRGETQYF. The complete variable domain, with remaining parts taken from reference TRBV14 and TRBJ2-5, reads EAGVTQFPSHSVIEKGQTVTLRCDPISGHDNLYWYRRVMGKEIKFLLHFVKESKQDESGMPNNRFLAERTGGTYSTLKVQPAELEDSGVYFCASSQEAGRRGETQYFGPGTRLLVL.

The chain recombines TRBV5-1 with TRBJ2-7; TRBD1 matches 10 bases. Germline trimming cut 0 bases from V and 3 bases from J; bases unmatched to any gene: 0. The CDR3 length is 14 residues. The germline CDR1 and CDR2 sequences are SGHRS and YFSETQ. CDR3 nucleotide sequence: TGCGCCAGCAGCTTGGGGACAGGGGGCTACGAGCAGTACTTC. Protein product: CASSLGTGGYEQYF.

The chain combines TRBV30 with TRBJ2-3; 11 nucleotides agree with TRBD2. Germline-derived CDR1 and CDR2 are GTSNPN and SVGIG (reference sequence). The CDR3 covers 16 residues. After removal of 1 base from V and 2 bases from J, the junction contained 5 bases not matched to a gene. The CDR3: CAWSAVAGGLTDTQYF. The CDR3 DNA reads as TGTGCCTGGAGTGCGGTAGCGGGGGGGCTCACAGATACGCAGTATTTT.

This chain joins TRBV10-3 and TRBJ2-3; TRBD2 agrees at 9 bases. Germline-derived CDR1 and CDR2 are ENHRY and SYGVKD. There are 16 residues in the CDR3. Unmatched junction bases numbered 4, after V lost 0 bases and J lost 3 bases. CDR3 amino acids: CAISESSGGGTDTQYF. The DNA for the CDR3 is TGTGCCATCAGTGAGTCTAGCGGGGGAGGGACAGATACGCAGTATTTT.

This chain joins TRBV2 and TRBJ2-5, with D uncertain. The J call may be faulty, since TRBJ2-7 better matches the DNA end. The CDR3 sequence is 12 residues long. Per germline, CDR1 SNHLY and CDR2 FYNNEI. This chain's CDR3 is CASSMTNYEQYF. CDR3 coding DNA: TGTGCCAGCAGTATGACCAACTACGAGCAGTACTTC.

This clone appeared a few times. Here the CDR3 DNA reads TGTGCCAGCAGCCAAGATCTCGGGGAGGGACGTTATAATTCACCCCTCCACTTT. This encodes CASSQDLGEGRYNSPLHF. The gene calls are TRBV4-2 and TRBJ1-6; tentatively, D is TRBD1 (5 bases). The CDR3 length is 18 residues. V was trimmed by 0 bases and J by 4 bases, leaving 16 bases between them. Looked up from germline, CDR1 is LGHNA and CDR2 is YNFKEQ.

The J gene is TRBJ1-4, the V gene TRBV18, with 7 bases that match TRBD1. CDR1 and CDR2 from the germline V gene are KGHSH and LQKENI. The CDR3 has 16 residues. V lost 1 base and J lost 4; bases outside the gene matches: 6. The CDR3 DNA is TGTGCCAGCTCACCACAGGGGGCGCTGGGTAATGAAAAACTGTTTTTT. Its protein product is CASSPQGALGNEKLFF.

This rearrangement joins TRBV7-2 to TRBJ2-3; 10 bases align to TRBD2. V shed 1 base, J shed 5 bases, and the junction held 6 bases outside the gene matches. CDR1 SGHTA and CDR2 FQGNSA come from the germline V gene. The CDR3 covers 16 residues. CDR3 in amino acids: CASSLVAAGGRDTQYF. The CDR3, as DNA: TGTGCCAGCAGCTTAGTGGCAGCGGGGGGGAGAGATACGCAGTATTTT.

This sequence joins TRBV5-1 and TRBJ1-2, with D perhaps matching TRBD1 (6 bases). The V and J ends lost 4 bases and 7 bases respectively, with 17 bases between them. This CDR3 comprises 14 residues. The germline CDR1 and CDR2 sequences are SGHRS and YFSETQ. CDR3 sequence (DNA): TGCGCCAGCAGCCCAGAGACAGGATCCTCTGGCTACACCTTC. Amino acid sequence: CASSPETGSSGYTF.

V and J are TRBV5-6 and TRBJ2-1; TRBD2 might be the D (5 bases). V dropped 4 bases and J dropped 3 bases, with 14 bases sitting between them. Germline loops: CDR1 SGHDT, CDR2 YYEEEE. This CDR3 has 15 residues. Here the CDR3 DNA reads TGTGCCAGCAGCCACGAGGAGCGGATCTACAATGAGCAGTTCTTC. The encoded protein is CASSHEERIYNEQFF.

This clone came up once. This chain connects TRBV10-3 to TRBJ1-5, with 8 bases that match TRBD1. V shed 3 bases, J shed 0 bases, and the junction held 7 bases outside the gene matches. This CDR3 contains 17 residues. Germline loops: CDR1 ENHRY, CDR2 SYGVKD. CDR3 DNA sequence: TGTGCCATCAGTGAAGGACAGGGCCTGTATAGCAATCAGCCCCAGCATTTT. It encodes CAISEGQGLYSNQPQHF.

V usage is TRBV27 and J usage is TRBJ2-3; no reliable D call. The CDR3 spans 14 residues. V lost 3 bases to trimming and J lost 1 base, with 8 bases between them. Germline loops: CDR1 MNHEY, CDR2 SMNVEV (reference sequence). CDR3 sequence reads: CASSFLAGTDTQYF. CDR3 sequence (DNA): TGTGCCAGCAGTTTCCTGGCGGGCACAGATACGCAGTATTTT.

This rearrangement joins TRBV13 to TRBJ2-3, with 11 bases that match TRBD2. Unmatched junction bases numbered 5, after V lost 4 bases and J lost 5 bases. The length of the CDR3 is 15 residues. Germline values: CDR1 PRHDT, CDR2 FYEKMQ (reference sequence). Here the CDR3 DNA reads TGTGCCAGCAGCTCACTAGCGGGAGCAGGAGATACGCAGTATTTT. It specifies CASSSLAGAGDTQYF.

This clone was picked up one time. V gene TRBV7-3 combines with J gene TRBJ2-1; 11 bases match TRBD2. The ends lost 2 bases at V and 8 bases at J; junction bases unmatched: 8. CDR1 is SGHTA, CDR2 FQGTGA, per germline. The CDR3 totals 16 residues. The CDR3 DNA sequence: TGTGCCAGCAGCTTATCTACTAGCGGGAGATTGGATGAGCAGTTCTTC. Amino acid sequence: CASSLSTSGRLDEQFF.

The chain carries TRBV7-3 and TRBJ2-4; TRBD2 is a possible D gene (6 bases). Germline CDR1 SGHTA, CDR2 FQGTGA. This CDR3 has 15 residues. The V end was cut by 0 bases, the J end by 9 bases, with 15 bases between. CDR3 sequence reads: CASSLTRTKNTIQYF. CDR3 coding DNA: TGTGCCAGCAGCTTAACCCGGACTAAAAACACCATTCAGTACTTC.

The chain is built from TRBV6-6 and TRBJ2-7, with 9 bases that match TRBD2. The CDR3 is 16 residues long. Looked up from germline, CDR1 is MNHNY and CDR2 is SVGAGI (reference sequence). V shed 2 bases and J 2 bases; nucleotides not matched to a gene: 7. CDR3 in DNA: TGTGCCAGCAGTTACGCGTCTAGCGGGGACCCCTACGAGCAGTACTTC. This sequence encodes CASSYASSGDPYEQYF.

This clone was detected only once. This sequence joins TRBV11-3 and TRBJ2-7, with TRBD1 matching over 7 bases. The junction had 5 bases not matched to a gene; V was cut back by 4 bases and J by 2 bases. CDR3 length: 14 amino acids. The germline CDR1 and CDR2 sequences are SGHNT and YENEEA. The CDR3 sequence: CASSYRTGTYEQYF. In nucleotides, the CDR3 is TGTGCCAGCAGCTATAGGACAGGTACCTACGAGCAGTACTTC.

The CDR3 DNA sequence: TGTGCCAGCAGCCCTACAGGGGGAGAGGATCAGCCCCAGCATTTT. Translated, it gives CASSPTGGEDQPQHF. V gene TRBV7-6 combines with J gene TRBJ1-5; 8 bases are a match to TRBD1. This CDR3 spans 15 amino acids. J gave up 5 bases and V 5 bases, and 8 bases lay outside the gene matches. Germline V gene data show CDR1 as SGHVS and CDR2 as FNYEAQ.

In this sample, this clone turned up a few times. The chain uses TRBV6-5 and TRBJ1-3; a weak D match, TRBD1 (6 bases). This CDR3 region has 14 residues. In germline, CDR1 is MNHEY, CDR2 SVGAGI. The V end was cut by 5 bases, the J end by 6 bases, with 14 bases between. The CDR3 here is CASSTGQLLNTIYF. Here the CDR3 DNA reads TGTGCCAGCAGTACCGGACAGCTATTAAACACCATATATTTT.

The chain has TRBV6-4 and TRBJ1-1, with D maybe TRBD1 (5 bases). The germline V gene has CDR1 MRHNA and CDR2 SNTAGT. This CDR3 spans 13 amino acids. The V and J ends lost 3 bases and 2 bases respectively, with 7 bases between them. CDR3 sequence (DNA): TGTGCCAGCAGTGAAGGACAAAACACTGAAGCTTTCTTT. Its translation: CASSEGQNTEAFF.

In its sample, this clone was seen once. The chain joins TRBV7-9 to TRBJ1-3; TRBD1 aligns across 7 bases. The ends lost 4 bases at V and 0 bases at J; junction bases unmatched: 9. There are 17 residues in the CDR3. CDR1 and CDR2 from the germline V gene are SEHNR and FQNEAQ (reference sequence). The DNA for the CDR3 is TGTGCCAGCAGCTCCAATTCCGGGACAGCCTCTGGAAACACCATATATTTT. Protein sequence: CASSSNSGTASGNTIYF.